This T cell receptor (beta chain) was sequenced for a study of vaccination and CD4 T cells after COVID-19. Overall study context: Each person enrolled got two BNT162b2 or mRNA-1273 vaccine doses. Post-vaccine sample collection happened at a median of about 10 weeks after dose two, ranging 14 to 241.

This clonotype appeared a few times. What it recognizes is unknown. Study observations and caveats: The median SARS-CoV-2-reactive clonotype number increased from approximately 21 to 40, without statistical significance.

Researchers used the Oncomine TCR Beta short-read assay to sequence DNA from cultured CD4+ T cells. A single record per CDR3 protein comes from TCRdb applying MiXCR to the PCR reads. This table has about 10,000 distinct CDR3 sequences, roughly 24% appearing once. Trimming left V 3 bases short and J 6 bases short, with 22 bases between. From germline, CDR1 is LNHDA and CDR2 SQIVND (reference sequence). The CDR3 loop spans 17 amino acids. Treatment here: roughly nine-day PBMC culture with coronavirus spike peptide pools or control peptides (ViraFEST assay). This TCR was sampled from a human donor who had recovered from COVID-19. The chain joins TRBV19 to TRBJ2-3, with D uncertain. Sequenced material: CD4+ T cells from blood, cultured in vitro, taken after SARS-CoV-2 vaccination. In DNA, the CDR3 is TGTGCCAGTAGTATTGGCAGGATCGTGAAAACCCATGATACGCAGTATTTT. It translates to CASSIGRIVKTHDTQYF.